This entry features one T cell receptor (beta chain) sequence. The sample belongs to a study of blood T cell repertoires in COVID-19. Study background: The United States, Italy and Spain supplied acute and convalescent COVID-19 samples.

Individuals aged roughly 18 to 95 years were recruited from some 26 US areas. Symptom resolution, clearance, or two negative PCRs marked the recovered donors of Cohort 3. Per the original data handling: Reference gene primer amplification gave estimated nucleated cell counts. Method: immunoSEQ multiplex PCR; TCRdb's copy keeps in-frame clones and lacks some. The DNA was the basis for D and trimming; V, J and clone size are from that table. The data contain 400,000 or so clones, 75% to 90% of them seen just once; the ten biggest clones take up 0.95% to 1.3%. The CDR3 consists of 15 residues. Deletions cut 1 base from V and 3 bases from J, with 12 bases between. Germline-derived CDR1 and CDR2 are SGHRS and YFSETQ.

Sequencing was performed on PBMCs or T cells enriched from blood (not recorded which). The genes are TRBV5-1 and TRBJ2-3; tentative D call: TRBD1 (6 bases). The sequence was collected from a man aged 25 to 40 who had recovered from COVID-19. In DNA form, the CDR3 reads TGCGCCAGCAGCTTGTGGTACAGGGAGACAGATACGCAGTATTTT. Residues: CASSLWYRETDTQYF.